This is a list of T cell receptor beta chains from one sample in a study of T-cell reconstitution after alpha-beta-depleted transplantation in children. TCRdb re-derived calls from the PCR reads in MiXCR, one entry per CDR3 protein. The data contain 200,000 to 300,000 distinct CDR3 sequences, around 12% of them singletons. The sample here was PBMCs from the stem cell graft donor, taken from the stem cell graft. Receptors originate from a human donor who donated a stem cell graft to a child with acute lymphoblastic leukemia. Both conserved end residues are part of each CDR3. D genes are given only for firm matches. A row's size may be missing; if present it is once, few, many or a size class.

TRBV27	.	TRBJ1-5	many	TGTGCCAGCAGTTCAGGGTGGAATCAGCCCCAGCATTTT	CASSSGWNQPQHF
TRBV5-1	TRBD2	TRBJ2-7	many	TGCGCCAGCAGCTCGGGGAGAGGACTAGCGGAAGTCTCCTACGAGCAGTACTTC	CASSSGRGLAEVSYEQYF
TRBV5-1	.	TRBJ2-4	many	TGCGCCAGCAGCTTGGGGGCCAGGCTAGCCAAAAACATTCAGTACTTC	CASSLGARLAKNIQYF
TRBV6-1	TRBD1	TRBJ2-5	many	TGTGCCAGCAGGCCCGGGACAGTAAAAGAGACCCAGTACTTC	CASRPGTVKETQYF
TRBV7-2	.	TRBJ1-3	many	TGTGCCAGCAGCTTGGCCCTGGGAGGAAACACCATATATTTT	CASSLALGGNTIYF
TRBV6-5	.	TRBJ1-6	many	TGTGCCAGCAGTTACGGTTCAGCAGGGCCCTATAATTCACCCCTCCACTTT	CASSYGSAGPYNSPLHF
TRBV13	.	TRBJ1-6	many	TGTGCCAGCAGCTTAGACAGCAGGCAGTCACCCCTCCACTTT	CASSLDSRQSPLHF
TRBV5-4	.	TRBJ2-1	.	TGTGCCAGCAGTCCCCCGGGGGCGAGATACAATGAGCAGTTCTTC	CASSPPGARYNEQFF
TRBV12-3/TRBV12-4	TRBD1	TRBJ1-2	many	TGTGCCAGCAGTTCGGGGACAGAGATAAACTATGGCTACACCTTC	CASSSGTEINYGYTF
TRBV30	.	TRBJ1-2	.	TGTGCCTGGAGTGGGGAGACGGGGAACTATGGCTACACCTTC	CAWSGETGNYGYTF
TRBV5-5	TRBD1	TRBJ2-1	many	TGTGCCAGCGGTGTTTGGACAGGGCCGACACAATACAATGAGCAGTTCTTC	CASGVWTGPTQYNEQFF
TRBV7-8	TRBD1	TRBJ1-3	many	TGTGCCAGCAGCCTAGACAGGGGAATGGGTGGAAACACCATATATTTT	CASSLDRGMGGNTIYF
TRBV4-3	.	TRBJ1-1	many	TGCGCCAGCAGCCAAGTAGGGCGGGGGAGGACTGAAGCTTTCTTT	CASSQVGRGRTEAFF
TRBV4-3	.	TRBJ1-4	many	TGCGCCAGCAGCCCGACCAGCAGGGGAGGTAATGAAAAACTGTTTTTT	CASSPTSRGGNEKLFF
TRBV12-3/TRBV12-4	.	TRBJ2-7	many	TGTGCCAGCAGTTCATCTGTGTCTTTCGCCTACGAGCAGTACTTC	CASSSSVSFAYEQYF
TRBV5-1	TRBD2	TRBJ2-1	many	TGCGCCAGCAGCTTTGGGGGTGCGGGGGGCCGCAATGAGCAGTTCTTC	CASSFGGAGGRNEQFF
TRBV12-3/TRBV12-4	.	TRBJ1-3	many	TGTGCCAGCAGCCGCCTGGCTGGAAACACCATATATTTT	CASSRLAGNTIYF
TRBV20-1	.	TRBJ2-7	.	TGCAGTGCTAGGCAGGACAGCCTGATGAGTTACGAGCAGTACTTC	CSARQDSLMSYEQYF
TRBV12-3/TRBV12-4	TRBD2	TRBJ2-5	many	TGTGCCAGCAGTATTCGGGAGGAAAGAGAGACCCAGTACTTC	CASSIREERETQYF
TRBV14	.	TRBJ2-5	many	TGTGCCAGCAGCCAAGATAGGGCAAGGACCCAGTACTTC	CASSQDRARTQYF
TRBV27	TRBD1	TRBJ1-2	many	TGTGCCAGCAGTCCTGACCTGACAGGGAACTATGGCTACACCTTC	CASSPDLTGNYGYTF
TRBV18	.	TRBJ2-7	many	TGTGCCAGCTCACCACTACAGGGAACGACGTCCTACGAGCAGTACTTC	CASSPLQGTTSYEQYF
TRBV20-1	TRBD1	TRBJ2-5	many	TGCAGTGCGGAGAGACCCGGGACAGCTATAGGGGAGACCCAGTACTTC	CSAERPGTAIGETQYF
TRBV27	.	TRBJ1-3	many	TGTGCCAGCAGGACGAGGACTGGAAACACCATATATTTT	CASRTRTGNTIYF
TRBV6-1	.	TRBJ2-2	many	TGTGCCAGCAAGGGAAGGTCGGGGTTAGACACCGGGGAGCTGTTTTTT	CASKGRSGLDTGELFF
TRBV24-1	.	TRBJ2-3	many	TGTGCCACCAGTGATTTGGGCAACACAGATACGCAGTATTTT	CATSDLGNTDTQYF
TRBV10-3	.	TRBJ2-3	many	TGTGCCATCAGTGAGTTTGCGCAGGGCGCAGATACGCAGTATTTT	CAISEFAQGADTQYF
TRBV28	.	TRBJ1-1	many	TGTGCCAGCAGTTTAGGGGGGAAGAGGAACACTGAAGCTTTCTTT	CASSLGGKRNTEAFF
TRBV27	.	TRBJ2-7	many	TGTGCCAGCAGAGGACAGTTTTCCTACGAGCAGTACTTC	CASRGQFSYEQYF
TRBV10-1	.	TRBJ2-1	few	TGCGCCAGCAGTGAATTTGGGGTTCACAATGAGCAGTTCTTC	CASSEFGVHNEQFF
TRBV7-9	.	TRBJ1-3	many	TGTGCCAGCAGACCTGGGACGGACTCTGGAAACACCATATATTTT	CASRPGTDSGNTIYF
TRBV20-1	.	TRBJ2-1	many	TGCAGTGCTAGAGCTACACATGGGGTTATTAATGAGCAGTTCTTC	CSARATHGVINEQFF
TRBV7-9	.	TRBJ1-3	.	TGTGCCAGCAGCTGGGGGTTCAGCTCTGGAAACACCATATATTTT	CASSWGFSSGNTIYF
TRBV13	TRBD2	TRBJ2-7	many	TGTGCCAGCAGCTTAGTCCTAGCGGGAGTGAGCGAGCAGTACTTC	CASSLVLAGVSEQYF
TRBV30	TRBD1	TRBJ1-2	many	TGTGCCTGGTCTACAGGGGTGGGAGGCTACACCTTC	CAWSTGVGGYTF
TRBV25-1	TRBD1	TRBJ1-1	many	TGTGCCAGCACCGCAGGGGGCCCCACTGAAGCTTTCTTT	CASTAGGPTEAFF
TRBV10-3	.	TRBJ1-5	many	TGTGCCATCAGTGAGTCGATGACCAATCAGCCCCAGCATTTT	CAISESMTNQPQHF
TRBV11-2	.	TRBJ1-1	many	TGTGCCAGCAGCTTAGATGAAGCCCCGAAGAACACTGAAGCTTTCTTT	CASSLDEAPKNTEAFF
TRBV5-5	.	TRBJ2-7	many	TGTGCCAGCAGCTGGGCTGGGGCTAGCGCTTCCTACGAGCAGTACTTC	CASSWAGASASYEQYF
TRBV5-1	.	TRBJ2-2	many	TGCGCCAGCAGCTTGACCGCAGACGGCCCGGACACCGGGGAGCTGTTTTTT	CASSLTADGPDTGELFF
TRBV25-1	.	TRBJ2-7	many	TGTGCCAGCAGTGAATTAGGGGCGACGGGCTACGAGCAGTACTTC	CASSELGATGYEQYF
TRBV5-1	TRBD1	TRBJ1-5	many	TGCGCCAGCAGCATACAGGGGGATCAGCCCCAGCATTTT	CASSIQGDQPQHF
TRBV29-1	TRBD1	TRBJ1-1	many	TGCAGCGTTGAAGGCCCCAACAGGGGGGCTGAAGCTTTCTTT	CSVEGPNRGAEAFF
TRBV6-2/TRBV6-3	.	TRBJ1-5	many	TGTGCCAGCAGTCGACAGGTTACAGGCAATCGTAATCAGCCCCAGCATTTT	CASSRQVTGNRNQPQHF
TRBV27	.	TRBJ2-5	.	TGTGCCAGCAGTGATCAGGGGAATTACCGGGAGACCCAGTACTTC	CASSDQGNYRETQYF